This T cell receptor (beta chain) was captured in a study of Graves' ophthalmopathy and Graves' hyperthyroidism. About the research overall: Hyperthyroidism was considered stable when no ophthalmopathy appeared within 18 months of follow-up. The study's findings and limits: Blood contained most expanded thyroid clonotypes exceeding 0.001 frequency.

CDR3 length equals 15 residues. Trimming at V came to 3 bases and at J to 7 bases, leaving 6 bases not matched to a gene. Looked up from germline, CDR1 is SGHVS and CDR2 is FNYEAQ. Transcripts of RNA were the source for amplifying TCR beta CDR3 regions. Amplification began with first-round RT-PCR using HTBI primers, then second-round multiplex PCR was performed. TCRdb fed the multiplex PCR reads into MiXCR, producing one record per CDR3 protein. The top ten hold around 10% of the sample, which has some 1.1 million distinct CDR3 sequences, about 35% seen once. This clonotype has a count of ten or more. Its specificity is not known. Aged 18 to 65, hyperthyroidism patients had new diagnoses of under 2 months' duration.

The receptor comes from an adult man with Graves' hyperthyroidism. The V call is TRBV7-6, the J call TRBJ1-6; 7 bases align to TRBD1. Sequences were obtained from peripheral blood or thyroid tissue (not recorded which). The CDR3 here is CASSFAGRGNSPLHF. In DNA form, the CDR3 reads TGTGCCAGCAGCTTTGCGGGCAGGGGGAATTCACCCCTCCACTTT.